This T cell receptor (beta chain) was recorded in a study of OX40 agonist ivuxolimab in advanced cancers. Study overall: The dose-escalation cohort had hepatocellular carcinoma, melanoma, renal cell or head and neck cancer.

On this clone: Its specificity is unknown.

Broader study findings: Partial responders at 0.1-3.0 mg/kg had among the lowest clonal expansion. Among T cells, CD8+ cells averaged more expanded clones than CD4+ cells.

V was shortened by 3 bases and J by 4 bases, with 6 bases between the two germline ends. This CDR3 has 12 amino acids. In germline, CDR1 is MGHDK, CDR2 SYGVNS. Some clones are missing from TCRdb's copy, which holds only in-frame ones; the method was immunoSEQ multiplex PCR. The sample comprises about 78,000 clones, roughly 93% of which are singletons, and 2.5% to 3% rests with the top ten. The rearrangement uses TRBV25-1 and TRBJ1-2, with unresolved D. This sequence was found in an adult with an advanced solid tumor such as melanoma, head and neck, liver or kidney cancer. Here the sequenced sample was CD4+ or CD8+ T cells sorted from blood, taken in a trial of the OX40 agonist ivuxolimab. The CDR3 region has the DNA TGTGCCAGCAGTGACAGCCTCTATGGCTACACCTTC. Encoded protein: CASSDSLYGYTF.